This TCR beta chain was observed in a study of T cell responses to AZD1222 COVID-19 vaccine. Points on this clone: Its antigen remains unknown.

Whole-study results and caveats: The repertoires were collected only after the peak T cell response.

Generated by immunoSEQ multiplex PCR, the TCRdb table keeps only in-frame clones and is missing some. The sample has more than 110,000 clones, about 86% seen once; the top ten hold approximately 3.7%. CDR1 is MNHNY, CDR2 SVGAGI, per germline (reference sequence). CDR3 length: 12 residues. Germline trimming cut 6 bases from V and 7 bases from J; bases unmatched to any gene: 5. The source was peripheral blood, collected on day 0 of AZD1222 vaccination. The sequence was collected from an adult in good health. The rearrangement uses TRBV6-6 and TRBJ2-7; 8 bases are a match to TRBD1. CDR3 DNA sequence: TGTGCCAGCAGCGACAGGGGTAGGGAGCAGTACTTC. Amino acid sequence: CASSDRGREQYF.